These T cell receptor beta chains were read from a single sample in a study of breast tumors, draining lymph nodes, adjacent tissues. TCRdb used MiXCR to reprocess the multiplex PCR reads, holding one entry per CDR3 protein. The table records about 230,000 distinct CDR3 sequences, roughly 30% of them present only once. Specimen: axillary lymph node tissue. These receptor sequences come from a female donor with breast cancer. Some clones in this sample may be carry-over from other donors' samples. Both conserved end residues are part of each CDR3. A D gene is named only where the DNA matches it firmly. Size tells how often a clone was seen (once, few, many) or the class of an expanded clone, and some rows leave it out.

V gene	clone size	J gene	D gene	CDR3 DNA	CDR3 protein
TRBV7-8	many	TRBJ2-1	NA	TGTGCCAGCACCGGACTTGACAATGAGCAGTTCTTC	CASTGLDNEQFF
TRBV30	NA	TRBJ1-1	NA	TGTGCCCACAGGGAAATGGGCACTGAAGCTTTCTTT	CAHREMGTEAFF
TRBV12-3/TRBV12-4	few	TRBJ1-1	NA	TGTGCCAGCAGTTTCGGCAGGAGTGTGGAATCTTTCTTT	CASSFGRSVESFF
TRBV2	many	TRBJ2-1	TRBD2	TGTGCCAGCAGGACCCCACTAGCGGGAGGAGTCAATGAGCAGTTCTTC	CASRTPLAGGVNEQFF
TRBV5-1	many	TRBJ2-1	NA	TGCGCCAGCAGCAGAGGACAGAGCTCCTACAATGAGCAGTTCTTC	CASSRGQSSYNEQFF
TRBV10-3	many	TRBJ2-7	TRBD2	TGTGCCATCAGTGAAGGACTAGCGGGTCCTGAAACCTACGAGCAGTACTTC	CAISEGLAGPETYEQYF
TRBV24-1	NA	TRBJ2-5	TRBD1	TGTGCCACCCAAGACAGGGAAGAGACCCAGTACTTC	CATQDREETQYF
TRBV24-1	many	TRBJ1-5	NA	TGTGCCACCAGTGATTCAGGACGGAATCAGCCCCAGCATTTT	CATSDSGRNQPQHF
TRBV29-1	NA	TRBJ1-1	NA	TGCAGCGTTGAAGTGAAGGGGAGCACTGAAGCTTTCTTT	CSVEVKGSTEAFF
TRBV19	NA	TRBJ2-5	TRBD2	TGTGCCAGCCTGGAAGGGAGGCGGCGGGAGGGCCGAGAGACCCAGTACTTC	CASLEGRRREGRETQYF
TRBV25-1	NA	TRBJ2-1	NA	TGTGCTAGAGATGGTAGCGGACATGAGCAGTTCTTC	CARDGSGHEQFF
TRBV7-2	NA	TRBJ1-1	NA	TGTGCCAGCAGCTTACAGGGGTCGCGTGTGAACGCTGAAGCTTTCTTT	CASSLQGSRVNAEAFF
TRBV5-6	many	TRBJ2-1	NA	TGTGCCGTCATGCGGTACGACTCCTACAATGAGCAGTTCTTC	CAVMRYDSYNEQFF
TRBV7-9	many	TRBJ1-3	NA	TGTGCCAGCAGCTTAGAGGGCAGGGACGAAAAAGGAAACCCCATATATTTT	CASSLEGRDEKGNPIYF
TRBV7-6	many	TRBJ2-1	NA	TGTGCCAGCAGCTTGATGAGGAAGGGTGAGCAGTTCTTC	CASSLMRKGEQFF
TRBV28	few	TRBJ1-2	NA	TGTGCCAGCAGCCTCCCGGGGGAGGGGTATGGCTACACCTTC	CASSLPGEGYGYTF
TRBV2	many	TRBJ2-7	TRBD2	TGTGCCAGCACACTGGGAGCGGGAGCTTCTAGCGAGCAGTACTTC	CASTLGAGASSEQYF
TRBV11-1	many	TRBJ1-2	TRBD1	TGTGCCAGCAGCTTACAGGGGGATAACTATGGCTACACCTTC	CASSLQGDNYGYTF
TRBV10-3	many	TRBJ2-1	TRBD2	TGTGCCATCAGTGAGTCGACTAGCGGGAGTGAGCAGTTCTTC	CAISESTSGSEQFF
TRBV20-1	many	TRBJ1-5	NA	TGCAGTGCTAGACCCCCCGGGGGGGAGAATCAGCCCCAGCATTTT	CSARPPGGENQPQHF
TRBV25-1	many	TRBJ2-5	NA	TGTGCCAGCAGTGCCAGCGGCGGGGTCCAAGAGACCCAGTACTTC	CASSASGGVQETQYF
TRBV12-3/TRBV12-4	many	TRBJ2-3	NA	TGTGCCAGCACCTCACAGGGGGAGGGGGGGTCTAGCACAGATACGCAGTATTTT	CASTSQGEGGSSTDTQYF
TRBV14	once	TRBJ2-7	NA	TGTGCCAGCAGCCAAGATGCCAGCGGGTACGAGCAGTACTTC	CASSQDASGYEQYF
TRBV6-1	many	TRBJ2-6	NA	TGTGCCAGCAGTGAGAGGCCCCCCACCAGGGCCAACGTCCTGACTTTC	CASSERPPTRANVLTF
TRBV7-8	NA	TRBJ2-5	NA	TGTGCCAGCAGCCTGTTCCAAGAGACCCAGTACTTC	CASSLFQETQYF
TRBV24-1	NA	TRBJ1-2	NA	TGTGCCACCAGTGACCTCAGGGCCTACTACACCTTC	CATSDLRAYYTF
TRBV7-2	many	TRBJ2-3	NA	TGTGCCAGCAGCTTAGCGGGACAAAACACAGATACGCAGTATTTT	CASSLAGQNTDTQYF
TRBV19	few	TRBJ1-1	NA	TGTGCCAGTAGTGAACACGGGATGAACACTGAAGCTTTCTTT	CASSEHGMNTEAFF
TRBV20-1	many	TRBJ2-3	TRBD2	TGCAGTGCTCCTGGGAGACTAGCGGGGTTAGATACGCAGTATTTT	CSAPGRLAGLDTQYF
TRBV5-1	many	TRBJ2-5	NA	TGCGCCAGCAGCTCCCGGGGGCGTCAAGAGACCCAGTACTTC	CASSSRGRQETQYF
TRBV25-1	NA	TRBJ1-6	NA	TGTGCCAGCAGTGCTTCGGCAGGGGATAATTCACCCCTCCACTTT	CASSASAGDNSPLHF
TRBV29-1	NA	TRBJ2-7	TRBD2	TGCAGCGTTCATGCGGGAGGGCCTCACAGGGAGCAGTACTTC	CSVHAGGPHREQYF
TRBV11-1	NA	TRBJ2-7	TRBD1	TGTGCCAGCAGCTCAAGACAGGGGACCAACGAGCAGTACTTC	CASSSRQGTNEQYF
TRBV6-1	many	TRBJ1-4	NA	TGTGCCAGCAGTGATTGGGGGGAGGATGAAAAACTGTTTTTT	CASSDWGEDEKLFF
TRBV19	many	TRBJ2-4	NA	TGTGCCAGTAGATCCCTGGGGGCCAAAAACATTCAGTACTTC	CASRSLGAKNIQYF
TRBV7-3	many	TRBJ2-1	NA	TGTGCCAGCAGCTCATCAAAGGGTTCCTACAATGAGCAGTTCTTC	CASSSSKGSYNEQFF
TRBV7-6	many	TRBJ2-3	TRBD1	TGTGCCAGCAGCTTACGGACAGGGACAGATACGCAGTATTTT	CASSLRTGTDTQYF
TRBV24-1	few	TRBJ2-3	NA	TGTGCCACCAGAGGGCTTCGGACAGATACGCAGTATTTT	CATRGLRTDTQYF
TRBV11-2	NA	TRBJ2-1	TRBD1	TGTGCCAGCAGCCTTAAGTATGGGACAGGGACCAATGAGCAGTTCTTC	CASSLKYGTGTNEQFF
TRBV5-1	few	TRBJ1-1	NA	TGCGCCACCTCAGCTTTTTCACAGGGTGAAGCTTTCTTT	CATSAFSQGEAFF
TRBV5-1	NA	TRBJ2-1	NA	TGCGCCAGCAGGTCGGACCCCAACCCCAATGAGCAGTTCTTC	CASRSDPNPNEQFF
TRBV7-9	many	TRBJ1-4	NA	TGTGCCAGCAGCCCCGGGCAATCGGGCGAAAAACTGTTTTTT	CASSPGQSGEKLFF
TRBV2	NA	TRBJ1-4	NA	TGTGCCAGCAGTAGAGGGGGTCAGGTTCATGAAAAACTGTTTTTT	CASSRGGQVHEKLFF
TRBV4-2	NA	TRBJ1-4	NA	TGTGCCAGCAACCAAGAGCGACTAGGTGAAAAACTGTTCTTT	CASNQERLGEKLFF
TRBV11-2	many	TRBJ2-6	TRBD2	TGTGCCAGCAGCCGCCCTGGGGGGAGGGCCAGGGGGGCCAACGTCCTGACTTTC	CASSRPGGRARGANVLTF
TRBV7-3	NA	TRBJ2-1	TRBD2	TGTGCCAGCAGCGCCACTAGCGTCCCCTACAATGAGCAGCTCTTC	CASSATSVPYNEQLF
TRBV5-1	many	TRBJ2-5	TRBD2	TGCGCCAGCAGCTTGGGACCCCTCGGGGGGCAAGAGACCCAGTACTTC	CASSLGPLGGQETQYF
TRBV7-3	once	TRBJ2-7	TRBD2	TGTGCCAGCAGCTTAAGGGACAGGCGGCCACCTAGCGGGAGGGCCAACGAGCAGTACTTC	CASSLRDRRPPSGRANEQYF
TRBV2	NA	TRBJ1-4	TRBD1	TGTGCCAGCAATACAGGGGGTCTAAGTGAAAAACTGTTTTTT	CASNTGGLSEKLFF
TRBV5-5	many	TRBJ2-4	NA	TGTGCCAGCAGCTTTAACTACATTCAGTACTTC	CASSFNYIQYF
TRBV2	few	TRBJ2-1	TRBD2	TGTGCCAGCAGTGACACTAGCGGGAATGGCGAGCAGTTCTTC	CASSDTSGNGEQFF
TRBV11-2	once	TRBJ1-4	NA	TGTGCCAGCAGCTTAGATGGAGTAGGGACGGCCGGGAAGAAAGAAAAACTGTTCTTT	CASSLDGVGTAGKKEKLFF
TRBV6-4	many	TRBJ2-7	TRBD2	TGTGCCAGCAGTGACTCATCGCTAGCGGGAGGCAGGTCCTACGAGCAGTACTTC	CASSDSSLAGGRSYEQYF
TRBV12-3/TRBV12-4	NA	TRBJ2-7	NA	TGTGCCTGCAGTGCGCTCTGCGAGCAGTACTTC	CACSALCEQYF
TRBV5-8	many	TRBJ1-5	NA	TGTGCCAGCAGCCAGGGTGGGCAGCCCCAGCATTTT	CASSQGGQPQHF
TRBV20-1	few	TRBJ1-1	NA	TGCAGTGCTAGAAAGAACACTGAAGCTTTCTTT	CSARKNTEAFF